This T cell receptor (beta chain) derives from a study of post-analysis software for immune sequencing data. CDR3 size: 16 residues. Germline V gene data show CDR1 as SEHNR and CDR2 as FQNEAQ (reference sequence). Unique molecular identifiers were present in the TCR beta cDNA libraries. MiXCR, applied by TCRdb to the PCR reads, yields one record per CDR3 protein. The sample contains about 820,000 distinct CDR3 sequences, roughly 50% of which appear only once. On this clonotype itself: Its target is unknown.

Study-wide points: Included in a set of about 5 TRBV segments more frequent in patients than controls were TRBV5-6, TRBV5-1 and TRBV20-1. A significant reduction in normalized Chao1 diversity was observed in multiple sclerosis patients versus controls.

The sequenced sample was blood. The receptor was isolated from a girl under 18 with multiple sclerosis. The chain joins TRBV7-9 to TRBJ2-1; a possible D gene is TRBD2 (6 bases). The J call is doubtful: the DNA matches TRBJ2-7 better. For the CDR3, the DNA is TGTGCCAGCAGCTTAATCGGGGCTAGCGACCGCAATGAGCAGTACTTC. This encodes CASSLIGASDRNEQYF.